These 5 T cell receptor beta chains came from one sample sequenced in a study of shared clonotypes between healthy human individuals (dated by TCRdb to about 2020). Libraries came from the immunoSEQ multiplex PCR assay. TCRdb stores this immuneACCESS table with in-frame sequences only. Part of the clones is absent; in the studies checked, under half of the shortfall reflects unresolved V genes, and no reason is known for the rest. The sample table contains roughly 700,000 clones; only one count was recorded for roughly 87% of them. 30% to 35% of the sample goes to the ten largest clones. Sequences were obtained from memory CD8+ T cells from PBMCs. This specimen's cell subset or site label, interpreted: CD45RO+ cells pooled with CCR7-negative TemRA cells. The receptors shown here come from a man aged 18 to 35 in good health. Some clones in this sample may be carry-over from other donors' samples.

The V and J genes are TRBV12-2 and TRBJ2-3; the table's D call of TRBD2 was not tested on the DNA. TRBV12-2 is a known pseudogene. The CDR3 loop spans 13 amino acids. CDR3 nucleotide sequence: TGTGCAAGTCGCCCCTCGCTAGCGGATACGCAGTATTTT. This sequence encodes CASRPSLADTQYF.

The V gene is TRBV6-6, the J gene TRBJ2-3, with TRBD1 as a possible D gene (7 bases). Germline V gene lookup returns CDR1 MNHNY and CDR2 SVGAGI (reference sequence). There are 16 residues in the CDR3. V was shortened by 2 bases and J by 12 bases, with 24 bases between the two germline ends. The CDR3 DNA reads as TGTGCCAGCAGTTACCCTCCGGAGGGGGCAAAGGCAAGTCAGTATTTT. It codes for CASSYPPEGAKASQYF.

The chain uses TRBV5-1 and TRBJ2-4, with 11 bases that match TRBD2. Germline CDR1 SGHRS, CDR2 YFSETQ. Unmatched junction bases numbered 9, after V lost 4 bases and J lost 9 bases. This CDR3 contains 15 residues. Written as DNA, the CDR3 is TGCGCCAGCAGCGGGGGGACTAGCGGTTTTGGCATTCAGTACTTC. Encoded protein: CASSGGTSGFGIQYF.

The V gene is TRBV5-8, the J gene TRBJ1-4, with a tentative D call TRBD1 (5 bases). Per germline, CDR1 SGHTS and CDR2 YDEGEE. The V end was cut by 1 base, the J end by 8 bases, with 18 bases between. This CDR3 has 16 residues. The CDR3 nucleotides read TGTGCCAGCAGCTTGCTCAGGGCAGGCTGGGGGGAAAAACTGTTTTTT. Amino acids: CASSLLRAGWGEKLFF.

The V and J genes are TRBV10-3 and TRBJ2-1; a weak D match, TRBD2 (6 bases). Germline CDR1 and CDR2: ENHRY and SYGVKD. CDR3 length: 15 amino acids. V was shortened by 8 bases and J by 5 bases, with 19 bases between the two germline ends. CDR3 region: CAIGGGESPNNEQFF. The CDR3 region has the DNA TGTGCCATCGGCGGAGGGGAGTCCCCAAACAATGAGCAGTTCTTC.